What follows are 7 T cell receptor beta chains derived from one specimen sequenced in a study of PD-1 blockade in classical Hodgkin lymphoma (dated by TCRdb to the early 2020s). Library preparation was by the immunoSEQ multiplex PCR assay. The clones in this table, taken by TCRdb from immuneACCESS, are in-frame only. Not every clone is retained; where verified, under half of the shortfall comes from an unresolved V gene, and the cause of the rest is unknown. The sample profile shows about 61,000 clones; approximately 90% of them were found once. About 8.3% of the sample rests with the top ten. Reading the label with the study, this specimen's time point is: cycle 4 day 1 (C4D1), after around six weeks of nivolumab. All trial patients had relapsed after autologous stem cell transplantation, with cohorts A, B and C differing in prior brentuximab vedotin exposure. The sequences come from peripheral blood mononuclear cells (PBMCs), collected before the fourth cycle of nivolumab. These receptors were taken from a human donor with classical Hodgkin lymphoma.

The V gene is TRBV27, the J gene TRBJ1-2; 7 bases agree with TRBD1. CDR1 MNHEY and CDR2 SMNVEV come from the germline V gene (reference sequence). V gave up 2 bases and J gave up 0 bases; unmatched junction bases: 3. The CDR3 consists of 15 residues. The CDR3 nucleotides read TGTGCCAGCAGTTTACGGGACAGACCTAACTATGGCTACACCTTC. Translated: CASSLRDRPNYGYTF.

This clone was counted a single time. This chain links TRBV28 with TRBJ1-2, with D possibly being TRBD1 (5 bases). CDR3 length: 14 residues. Trimming cost V 6 bases and J 2 bases, with 13 bases left between them. From germline, CDR1 is MDHEN and CDR2 SYDVKM. This CDR3 reads CASRNWDPNYGYTF. DNA of the CDR3: TGTGCCAGCAGAAACTGGGACCCCAACTATGGCTACACCTTC.

As regards this clone: The CDR3 does not close with the conserved phenylalanine or tryptophan, likely indicating a read error. The rearrangement uses TRBV6-5 and TRBJ1-1; tentative D call: TRBD1 (6 bases). Trimming cost V 0 bases and J 6 bases, with 14 bases left between them. The CDR3 length is 15 residues. The V gene's germline CDR1 is MNHEY and CDR2 SVGAGI. The CDR3 region has the DNA TGTGCCAGCAGTTACTCGTCAGGGGTGAGGGCTGAAGCTTTCCTT. It yields the protein CASSYSSGVRAEAFL.

The rearrangement links TRBV10-3 to TRBJ1-4; TRBD1 matches 8 bases. Germline-derived CDR1 and CDR2 are ENHRY and SYGVKD. J was trimmed by 8 bases and V by 6 bases; bases with no gene match: 11. This CDR3 is built from 15 residues. Here the CDR3 DNA reads TGTGCCATCAGAGCCGGGACAGGAGCCTACGAAAAACTGTTTTTT. Translated: CAIRAGTGAYEKLFF.

The chain recombines TRBV4-2 with TRBJ1-6; D not certain. The CDR3 runs 14 residues. V was cut by 0 bases and J by 7 bases, with 7 bases left in between. The germline CDR1 and CDR2 sequences are LGHNA and YNFKEQ. Here the CDR3 reads CASSQDTQNSPLHF. The CDR3, as DNA: TGTGCCAGCAGCCAAGATACCCAGAATTCACCCCTCCACTTT.

Concerning this clone itself: Distinct nucleotide sequences in the sample also encode this CDR3. J is TRBJ2-3 and V is TRBV5-1; D remains ambiguous. V lost 0 bases, J lost 6 bases, and 5 bases lay in between. The germline V gene has CDR1 SGHRS and CDR2 YFSETQ. This CDR3 contains 12 residues. The CDR3 reads CASSLVGDTQYF. CDR3 in DNA: TGCGCCAGCAGCTTGGTAGGCGATACGCAGTATTTT.

The V gene is TRBV6-5, the J gene TRBJ1-1; maybe TRBD1 (6 bases). V was cut by 0 bases and J by 0 bases, with 11 bases left in between. CDR3 length: 16 residues. In germline, CDR1 is MNHEY, CDR2 SVGAGI. The CDR3 coding sequence is TGTGCCAGCAGTTACTCGATTACAGGGATGAACACTGAAGCTTTCTTT. Its translation: CASSYSITGMNTEAFF.